This TCR beta chain was identified in a study of cytotoxic CD8 clonotypes in ibrutinib-treated CLL. Findings and caveats of the study: Baseline clonality, higher than in age-matched healthy donors, tracked circulating CD8+ T-cell counts. Different sampling times were used for sustained-remission and progressing patients. Rising at ibrutinib response, clonality subsequently fell back toward baseline at progression.

CDR1 LGHNA and CDR2 YSLEER come from the germline V gene. The CDR3 consists of 14 residues. Between the trimmed V and J ends, which lost 0 bases and 5 bases, there was a span of 10 bases. Investigators sought sequencing depths of between 1 in 200,000 and 1 in 1 million T cells. TCRdb's copy holds only in-frame clones and misses some; the assay was immunoSEQ multiplex PCR. The sample holds nearly 300,000 clones, roughly three quarters seen once. Note on this clone: The antigen is not known.

The material was PBMCs, obtained at disease progression, from a patient treated with ibrutinib. This rearrangement joins TRBV4-3 to TRBJ1-1; D not resolved. The sequence derives from a human donor with chronic lymphocytic leukemia. The CDR3 protein is CASSQDLFVTEAFF. The CDR3 DNA reads as TGCGCCAGCAGCCAAGATCTCTTCGTGACTGAAGCTTTCTTT.